The table lists the clone carrying this TCR beta chain with a few counts. Its antigen is undetermined. Per germline, CDR1 SGHTA and CDR2 FQGNSA. Trimming cost V 8 bases and J 5 bases, with 13 bases left between them. The CDR3 has 13 amino acids. The entry originates in a study of beta chain features in type 1 diabetes. The study's findings and limits: For cells with high TCR expression, cDNA sequencing could yield over-representation. In every one of the four CD4+ subsets, TCRB CDR3s were moderately but significantly shorter in Type 1 diabetes patients. Healthy donors had naive, central memory and Treg TCRB repertoires that appeared less similar than those seen among patients.

The investigators reverse transcribed all of the isolated RNA, so they sequenced expressed TCRB transcripts. Method: immunoSEQ multiplex PCR; TCRdb's copy keeps in-frame clones and lacks some. The table shows roughly 260,000 clones, with around 20% occurring only once. There was one heparinised blood draw per donor, averaging about 120 mL. Source material: naive CD4+ T cells from blood. This receptor was taken from a middle-aged woman with type 1 diabetes. The chain couples TRBV7-2 to TRBJ2-1; possibly TRBD1 for D (5 bases). The CDR3 protein is CASEWGGHNEQFF. As DNA, the CDR3 is TGTGCCAGCGAATGGGGCGGACACAATGAGCAGTTCTTC.